The 8 T cell receptor beta chains listed next were all sequenced from one sample in a study of blood T cell repertoires in COVID-19. Data came from immunoSEQ multiplex PCR; TCRdb stores just in-frame clones and leaves some out. The sample yields 90,000 to 120,000 clones, around 80% seen once. The sample comprised peripheral blood. The receptors here all came from a man aged 70 or older with acute or convalescent COVID-19.

The CDR3 here is CASSSTGAEAFF. The CDR3 DNA is TGTGCCAGCAGCTCGACAGGCGCTGAAGCTTTCTTT. The chain has TRBV12-3 or TRBV12-4 and TRBJ1-1, with TRBD1 as a possible D gene (6 bases). The CDR3 length is 12 residues. The germline V and J ends were trimmed by 6 bases and 6 bases, with 11 bases remaining between them.

Here the CDR3 DNA reads TGCGCCAGCAGTGGGCGGGGGGGTAACACCGGGGAGCTGTTTTTT. Its translation is CASSGRGGNTGELFF. The chain employs TRBV4-3 and TRBJ2-2; TRBD2 agrees at 9 bases. Trimming took 6 bases from V and 2 from J; bases not matched to a gene: 4. The CDR3 is 15 amino acids. Germline CDR1 is LGHNA and CDR2 is YSLEER.

The chain couples TRBV3-1 (or the pseudogene TRBV3-2) to TRBJ2-2; 8 bases fit TRBD1. The CDR3 contains 19 residues. V gave up 0 bases and J gave up 2 bases; unmatched junction bases: 11. Germline V CDR1 and CDR2: LGHDT, YNNKEL (reference sequence). The chain's CDR3 is CASSQEVQGTGTNTGELFF. The CDR3 DNA sequence: TGTGCCAGCAGCCAAGAAGTGCAGGGGACAGGAACTAACACCGGGGAGCTGTTTTTT.

The chain uses TRBV5-4 and TRBJ1-3; D perhaps matches TRBD1 (6 bases). Trimming cost V 4 bases and J 3 bases, with 23 bases left between them. This CDR3 comprises 18 residues. Germline V CDR1 and CDR2: SGHNT, YYREEE (reference sequence). The CDR3 nucleotides are TGTGCCAGCAGCGGCGGGCCGGACAGATTCGATCTTGGAAACACCATATATTTT. Protein product: CASSGGPDRFDLGNTIYF.

This clone has a single count. The J gene is TRBJ2-1, the V gene TRBV6-4; 9 bases align to TRBD2. Looked up from germline, CDR1 is MRHNA and CDR2 is SNTAGT. The V segment lost 3 bases and the J segment 2 bases; nucleotides outside the gene matches: 2. The CDR3 loop spans 15 amino acids. The CDR3 nucleotides read TGTGCCAGCAGTGAATTAGCGGGGGCCTACAATGAGCAGTTCTTC. It translates to CASSELAGAYNEQFF.

The chain uses TRBV9 and TRBJ1-3, with no clear D. Trimming removed 4 bases from V and 1 base from J, with 3 bases in between. Germline CDR1 SGDLS, CDR2 YYNGEE. This CDR3 spans 12 amino acids. The CDR3 here is CASSTSGNTIYF. The CDR3 DNA reads TGTGCCAGCAGCACATCTGGAAACACCATATATTTT.

The V and J genes are TRBV13 and TRBJ1-3; the D is unclear. Germline V gives CDR1 PRHDT, CDR2 FYEKMQ (reference sequence). Trimming pared 5 bases from V and 8 bases from J, leaving 7 bases between. The CDR3 consists of 11 residues. CDR3 nucleotides: TGTGCCAGCAGCCGAGAATACACCATATATTTT. It codes for CASSREYTIYF.

The CDR3 nucleotides read TGTGCCAGCCGGAGAAATGAAAAACTGTTTTTT. Residues: CASRRNEKLFF. The V and J genes are TRBV19 and TRBJ1-4; D remains unclear. V lost 9 bases and J 5 bases, leaving 7 bases between the germline ends. The CDR3 is made up of 11 amino acids. From germline, CDR1 is LNHDA and CDR2 SQIVND (reference sequence).